This T cell receptor beta chain was recovered during a study of T cell changes during pregnancy in multiple sclerosis (dated by TCRdb to the late 2010s). For the wider study: The study looked at changes in the T cell repertoire across pregnancy in women with multiple sclerosis.

The cysteine opens and the phenylalanine closes a CDR3 of 14 amino acids. The DNA shown is the 42-base CDR3, in frame from base 1. The germline V gene gives CDR1 as SGHTA and CDR2 as FQGNSA. The junction carries 13 bases between V and J, which are trimmed by 3 bases and 5 bases respectively. The library was made by the immunoSEQ multiplex PCR assay. As stored in TCRdb, this immuneACCESS dataset retains in-frame rearrangements with V and J assigned. A fraction of the clones does not appear; measured against another copy, unresolved V genes explain less than half of the discrepancy, and the remainder lacks a known reason. The sample has 15,000 to 20,000 clones on record, almost 85% of them singletons. The ten biggest clones cover 9% to 10% of the sample. As to this clone: Its antigen is still unknown. No much larger clone is present one base from it, and per-base qualities are unavailable.

The source material was CD8+ T cells from peripheral blood mononuclear cells, sampled in the second trimester of pregnancy. This TCR came from a female donor in good health, enrolled as a control in a pregnancy study. Rearrangement joined TRBV7-2 to TRBJ2-5, with no confident D gene call. Here is the DNA: TGTGCCAGCAGCTTTCTAGGTAGGATGGAGACCCAGTACTTC. Translated, this is CASSFLGRMETQYF.